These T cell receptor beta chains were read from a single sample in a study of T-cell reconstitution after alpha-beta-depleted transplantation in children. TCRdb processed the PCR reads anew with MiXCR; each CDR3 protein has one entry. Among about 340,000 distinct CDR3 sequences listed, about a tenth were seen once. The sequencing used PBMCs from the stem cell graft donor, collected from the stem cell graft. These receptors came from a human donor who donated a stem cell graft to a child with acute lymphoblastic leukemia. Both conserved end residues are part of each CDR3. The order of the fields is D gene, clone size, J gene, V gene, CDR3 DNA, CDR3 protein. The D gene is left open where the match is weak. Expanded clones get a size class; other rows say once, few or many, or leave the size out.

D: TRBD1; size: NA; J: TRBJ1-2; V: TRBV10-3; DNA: TGTGCCTCAGAAACCGGGACAGGGGGAGCTAACTATGGCTACACCTTC; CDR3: CASETGTGGANYGYTF
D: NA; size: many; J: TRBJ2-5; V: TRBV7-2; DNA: TGTGCCAGCAGCTTAGGAGGGGGGGGGCAGAACCCGAAGACCCAGTACTTC; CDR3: CASSLGGGGQNPKTQYF
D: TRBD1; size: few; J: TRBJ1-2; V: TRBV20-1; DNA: TGCAGTGCTAGAGCAATACAGGGGAATGGCTACACCTTC; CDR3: CSARAIQGNGYTF
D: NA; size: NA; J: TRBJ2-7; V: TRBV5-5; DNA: TGTGCCAGCAGCCGGACAGTCGGCCCCTACGAGCAGTACTTC; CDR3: CASSRTVGPYEQYF
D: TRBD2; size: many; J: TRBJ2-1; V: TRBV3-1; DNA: TGTGCCAGCAGCCAACGAGGGAGGGGAACGTACAATGAGCAGTTCTTC; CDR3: CASSQRGRGTYNEQFF
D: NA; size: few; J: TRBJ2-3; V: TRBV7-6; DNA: TGTGCCAGCAGCCAACTCCCCGCAGATACGCAGTATTTT; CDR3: CASSQLPADTQYF
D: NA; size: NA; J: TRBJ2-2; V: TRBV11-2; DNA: TGTGCCAGCAGCTTCGGTAGGGTGCCTTGGCGGGACACCGGGGAGCTGTTTTTT; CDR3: CASSFGRVPWRDTGELFF
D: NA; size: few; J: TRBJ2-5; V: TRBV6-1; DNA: TGTGCCAGCAGCCTCGATCGAGACCGGACCCAGTACTTC; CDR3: CASSLDRDRTQYF
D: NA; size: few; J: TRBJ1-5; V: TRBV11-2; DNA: TGTGCCAGCAGCCCTAAGGTTGGGAATCAGCCCCAGCATTTT; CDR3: CASSPKVGNQPQHF
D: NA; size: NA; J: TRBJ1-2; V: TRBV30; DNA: TGTGCCTGGAGTGTCTCGCCCTATGGCTACACCTTC; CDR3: CAWSVSPYGYTF
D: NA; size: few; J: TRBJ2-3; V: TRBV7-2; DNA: TGTGCCAGCAGCCTGGGTCCGGGAGCGAGCACAGATACGCAGTATTTT; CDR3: CASSLGPGASTDTQYF
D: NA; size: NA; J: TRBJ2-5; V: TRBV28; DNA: TGTGCCAGCAGTTTGGGGGGCGGCAAGACCCAGTACTTC; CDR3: CASSLGGGKTQYF
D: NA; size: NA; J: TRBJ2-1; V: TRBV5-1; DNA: TGCGCCAGCAGCTTGGCCTCTAGGTCGGGGGTCCACAATGAGCAGTTCTTC; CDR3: CASSLASRSGVHNEQFF
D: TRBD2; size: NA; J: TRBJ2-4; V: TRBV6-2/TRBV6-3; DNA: TGTGCCAGCAGGCAAGGACTAGCGGGCGCCCCTAAGTACTTC; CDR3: CASRQGLAGAPKYF
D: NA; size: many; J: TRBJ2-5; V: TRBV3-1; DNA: TGTGCCAGCAACCCGGGACTTCAAGAGACCCAGTACTTC; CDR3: CASNPGLQETQYF
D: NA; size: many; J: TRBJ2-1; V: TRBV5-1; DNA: TGCGCCAGCAGCTTGGCCCCGGGGGCCGCTGAGCAGTTCTTC; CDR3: CASSLAPGAAEQFF
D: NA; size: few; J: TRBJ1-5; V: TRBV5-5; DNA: TGTGCCAGCAGCCAAAAAGGAGGCAATCAGCCCCAGCATTTT; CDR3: CASSQKGGNQPQHF
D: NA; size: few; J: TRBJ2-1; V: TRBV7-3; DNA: TGTGCCAGCAGCTTGAGCCAGGACAATGAGCAGTTCTTC; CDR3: CASSLSQDNEQFF
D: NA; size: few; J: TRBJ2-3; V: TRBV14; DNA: TGTGCCAGCAGCCAAGTCGGCAGATTCACAGATACGCAGTATTTT; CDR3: CASSQVGRFTDTQYF
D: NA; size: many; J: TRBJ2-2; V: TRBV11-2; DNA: TGTGCCAGCAGCTTAGAGGGGACTTATTCGAACACCGGGGAGCTGTTTTTT; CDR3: CASSLEGTYSNTGELFF
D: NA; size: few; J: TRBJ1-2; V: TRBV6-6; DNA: TGTGCCAGCAGTACCAATGGCTACACCTTC; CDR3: CASSTNGYTF
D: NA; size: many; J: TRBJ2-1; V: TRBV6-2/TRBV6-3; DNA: TGTGCCAGCAAGGGTGGACCCATCTCCTACAATGAGCAGTTCTTC; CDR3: CASKGGPISYNEQFF
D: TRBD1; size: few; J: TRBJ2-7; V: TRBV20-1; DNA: TGCAGTGCTAGAGGGACAGGGGGCGTCTTCTACGAGCAGTACTTC; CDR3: CSARGTGGVFYEQYF
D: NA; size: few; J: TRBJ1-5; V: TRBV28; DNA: TGTGCCAGCAGTTCCGCCTCTGACGTTACTTATAGCAATCAGCCCCAGCATTTT; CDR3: CASSSASDVTYSNQPQHF
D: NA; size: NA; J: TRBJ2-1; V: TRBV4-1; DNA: TGCGCCAGCAGCCAAGAATTACTGGGACCCTACAATGACCAGTTCTTC; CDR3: CASSQELLGPYNDQFF
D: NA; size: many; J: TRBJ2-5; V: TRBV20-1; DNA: TGCAGTGCTATCGGGTACAGGCCCTCCGAGACCCAGTACTTC; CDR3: CSAIGYRPSETQYF
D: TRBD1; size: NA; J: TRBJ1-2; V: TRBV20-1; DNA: TGCAGTGCTAGGGTTCTGACAGGGACCCTAGTGAATGGCTACACCTTC; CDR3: CSARVLTGTLVNGYTF
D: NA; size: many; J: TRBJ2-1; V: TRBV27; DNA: TGTGCCAGCAGTCTTCCAGGGAGTAAAGGGAATGAGCAGTTCTTC; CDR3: CASSLPGSKGNEQFF
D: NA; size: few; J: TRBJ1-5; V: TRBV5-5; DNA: TGTGCCAGCAGCTTAGATACAGGTTACAATCAGCCCCAGCATTTT; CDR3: CASSLDTGYNQPQHF
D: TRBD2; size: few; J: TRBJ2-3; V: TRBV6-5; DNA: TGTGCCAGCAGCGGTAGGACTGGGACTAGCGGGAGGTCTAGCACAGATACGCAGTATTTT; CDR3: CASSGRTGTSGRSSTDTQYF
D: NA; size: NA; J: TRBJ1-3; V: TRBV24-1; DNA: TGTGCCTCCTCGCCCGGGGTTGGAAACACCATATATTTT; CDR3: CASSPGVGNTIYF
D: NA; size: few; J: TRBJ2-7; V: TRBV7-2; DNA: TGTGCCAGCAGCTCCCCAACTGGGCGGAGCTCCCACGAGCAGTACTTC; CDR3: CASSSPTGRSSHEQYF
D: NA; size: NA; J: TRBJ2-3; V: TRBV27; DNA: TGTGCCAGCGGTCACGGGGGAACAGATACGCAGTATTTT; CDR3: CASGHGGTDTQYF
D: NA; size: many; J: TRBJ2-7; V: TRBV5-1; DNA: TGCGCCAGCAGCTTGGCCTCACAGAACTACGAGCAGTACTTC; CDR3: CASSLASQNYEQYF
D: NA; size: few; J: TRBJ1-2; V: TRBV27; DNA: TGTGCCAGCAGTTTAAGTCTTAGGGGGGCTGGCTACACCTTC; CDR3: CASSLSLRGAGYTF
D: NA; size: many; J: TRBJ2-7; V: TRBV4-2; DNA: TGTGCCAGCAGCCAAGATGAGGTTCAGGGCTACGAGCAGTACTTC; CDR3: CASSQDEVQGYEQYF
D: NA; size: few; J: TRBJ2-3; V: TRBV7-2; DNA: TGTGCCAGCAGCTTAACAGGGCTGCCCACAGATACGCAGTATTTT; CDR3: CASSLTGLPTDTQYF
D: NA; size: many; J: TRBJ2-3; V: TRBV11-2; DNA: TGTGCCAGCAGCTTAGTAGGTTGGGGAAACACAGATACGCAGTATTTT; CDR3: CASSLVGWGNTDTQYF
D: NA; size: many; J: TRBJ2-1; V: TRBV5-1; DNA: TGCGCCAGCAGCAGTTCAGGCTCCAATGAGCAGTTCTTC; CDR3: CASSSSGSNEQFF
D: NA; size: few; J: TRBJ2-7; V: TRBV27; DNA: TGTGCCAGCAGTTACGGGAGTGCGAGCTCCTACGAGCAGTACTTC; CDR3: CASSYGSASSYEQYF
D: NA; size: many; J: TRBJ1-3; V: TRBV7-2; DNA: TGTGCCAGCAGCTTACGAGGGGCGCGGGCTGGAAACACCATATATTTT; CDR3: CASSLRGARAGNTIYF
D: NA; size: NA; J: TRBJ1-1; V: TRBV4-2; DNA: TGTGCCAGCAGCCAGAGACGGGGGACTGAAGCTTTCTTT; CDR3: CASSQRRGTEAFF
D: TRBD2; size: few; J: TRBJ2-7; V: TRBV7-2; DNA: TGTGCCAGCAGCCTTTCAGGACTAGCGGGGCCCTACGAGCAGTACTTC; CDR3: CASSLSGLAGPYEQYF
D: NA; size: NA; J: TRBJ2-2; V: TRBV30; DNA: TGTGCCTGGAGCCAAGGGGGACTCAGCGCCGGGGAGCTGTTTTTT; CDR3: CAWSQGGLSAGELFF
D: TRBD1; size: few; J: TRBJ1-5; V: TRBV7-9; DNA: TGTGCCAGCAGTCTTACAGGGGGACGGGATCAGCCCCAGCATTTT; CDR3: CASSLTGGRDQPQHF
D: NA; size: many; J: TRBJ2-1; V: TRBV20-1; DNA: TGCAGTGCTAGAGGCCTTGACTCCTACAATGAGCAGTTCTTC; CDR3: CSARGLDSYNEQFF
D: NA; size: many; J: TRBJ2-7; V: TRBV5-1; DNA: TGCGCCAGCAGCCACCAGGGCTCCTACGAGCAGTACTTC; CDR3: CASSHQGSYEQYF
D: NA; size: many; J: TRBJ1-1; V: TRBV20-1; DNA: TGCAGTGCTAGACCTCATACGACAGGAATAACTGAAGCTTTCTTT; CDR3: CSARPHTTGITEAFF
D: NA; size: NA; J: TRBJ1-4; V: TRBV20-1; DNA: TGCAGTGCTTATCCCCTAAGCGGGGGGCGAGGTGAAAAACTGTTTTTT; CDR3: CSAYPLSGGRGEKLFF
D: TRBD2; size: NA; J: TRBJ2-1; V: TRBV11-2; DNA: TGTGCCAGCAGCTTAGAAACTAGCGGTTCAGCCTACAATGAGCAGTTCTTC; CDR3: CASSLETSGSAYNEQFF
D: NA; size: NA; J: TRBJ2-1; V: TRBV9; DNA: TGTGCCAGCAGCGTAGGGGACATCAATGAGCAGTTCTTC; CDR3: CASSVGDINEQFF
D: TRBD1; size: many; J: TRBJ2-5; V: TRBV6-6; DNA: TGTGCCAGCAGCGGACAGGCGGAAGAGACCCAGTACTTC; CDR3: CASSGQAEETQYF
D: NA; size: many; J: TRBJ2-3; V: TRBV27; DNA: TGTGCCAGCAGTTTTCTGGGGTCTGGTAGCACAGATACGCAGTATTTT; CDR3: CASSFLGSGSTDTQYF
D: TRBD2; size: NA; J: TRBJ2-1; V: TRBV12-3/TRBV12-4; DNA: TGTGCCACCAGACTAGCGGGAGAGAATGAGCAGTTCTTC; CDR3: CATRLAGENEQFF
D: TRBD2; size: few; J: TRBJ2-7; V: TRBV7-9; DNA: TGTGCCAGCAGCTTATTAGCGGGAGCGGACGAGCAGTACTTC; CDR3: CASSLLAGADEQYF
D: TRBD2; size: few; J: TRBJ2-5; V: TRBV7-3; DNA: TGTGCCAGCAGCTCGGGACTAGCGGCCGGAGAGACCCAGTACTTC; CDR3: CASSSGLAAGETQYF
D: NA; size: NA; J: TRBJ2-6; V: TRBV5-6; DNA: TGTGCCAGCAGCCTGCAGGGTGTCGGGGCCAACGTCCTGACTTTC; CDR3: CASSLQGVGANVLTF
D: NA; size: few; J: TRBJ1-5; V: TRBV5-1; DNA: TGCGCCAGCAGCTTGAGTGGTGGCGCAAATCAGCCCCAGCATTTT; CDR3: CASSLSGGANQPQHF